This entry lists 18 T cell receptor beta chains sequenced from one sample in a study of blood T cell repertoires in COVID-19 (dated by TCRdb to the early 2020s). The library was made by the immunoSEQ multiplex PCR assay. TCRdb limited this immuneACCESS table to in-frame rearrangements with V and J called. A share of clones is missing; checked studies link under half to unresolved V genes, and the rest is unexplained. The table for this sample lists 90,000 to 100,000 clones; around 90% of them were counted only once. The ten largest clones represent about 4.5% of the sample. Sequencing used peripheral blood. Receptor source: a man between 65 and 85 years old with acute or convalescent COVID-19.

The DNA for the CDR3 is TGTGCCACCAGCAGAGATATAGTCAATGAGCAGTTCTTC. Translated: CATSRDIVNEQFF. The rearrangement links TRBV15 to TRBJ2-1; D gene unclear. Germline lookup yields CDR1 LNHNV and CDR2 YYDKDF (reference sequence). The CDR3 runs 13 residues. Trimming stripped 0 bases from V and 6 bases from J, with 6 bases between.

This clone occurred once. V is TRBV9 and J is TRBJ2-1; TRBD1 aligns across 7 bases. In germline, CDR1 is SGDLS, CDR2 YYNGEE. The CDR3 runs to 16 residues. The V gene end was trimmed by 3 bases and the J gene end by 8 bases; junction bases not matched to a gene: 14. The CDR3, as DNA: TGTGCCAGCAGCGAGAAGACAGGGATAGGAATACATGAGCAGTTCTTC. The encoded protein is CASSEKTGIGIHEQFF. Full variable domain (outside the CDR3, taken from reference TRBV9 and TRBJ2-1): DSGVTQTPKHLITATGQRVTLRCSPRSGDLSVYWYQQSLDQGLQFLIQYYNGEERAKGNILERFSAQQFPDLHSELNLSSLELGDSALYFCASSEKTGIGIHEQFFGPGTRLTVL.

DNA of the CDR3: TGTGCCAGCATAAGAACGTGGGGTAGGGGAGAGACCCAGTACTTC. This gives the protein CASIRTWGRGETQYF. The rearrangement joins TRBV2 to TRBJ2-5, with D perhaps matching TRBD1 (5 bases). V was clipped by 7 bases and J by 4 bases, with 19 bases between them. This CDR3 region has 15 residues. Germline V gene sequence: CDR1 SNHLY, CDR2 FYNNEI.

The chain is built from TRBV7-9 and TRBJ2-5, with D tentatively TRBD2 (5 bases). In germline, CDR1 is SEHNR, CDR2 FQNEAQ (reference sequence). Trimming took off 10 bases at V and 0 bases at J, with 15 bases between the two ends. This CDR3 comprises 14 residues. The CDR3 sequence: CATEDSQYQETQYF. The CDR3 nucleotides are TGTGCCACCGAGGACTCCCAGTACCAAGAGACCCAGTACTTC.

The J gene is TRBJ2-1, the V gene TRBV18; 11 bases agree with TRBD2. The J segment lost 9 bases and the V segment lost 6 bases, leaving 16 bases of the junction unmatched. Germline V gives CDR1 KGHSH, CDR2 LQKENI. CDR3 length: 17 amino acids. The CDR3 DNA reads as TGTGCCAGCTCCCAACTGGGGGTAACTAGCGGGGGCGGTGAGCAGTTCTTC. This sequence encodes CASSQLGVTSGGGEQFF.

V usage is TRBV19 and J usage is TRBJ1-6, with a tentative D call TRBD1 (5 bases). In germline, CDR1 is LNHDA, CDR2 SQIVND (reference sequence). Trimming removed 5 bases at V and 10 bases at J, with 18 bases between. The CDR3 is made up of 15 amino acids. As DNA, the CDR3 is TGTGCCAGTAGTGGAGGGGACCTGAGGCAATCACCCCTCCACTTT. It specifies CASSGGDLRQSPLHF.

The CDR3 reads CASSSQGLGGYTF. CDR3 DNA sequence: TGTGCCAGCAGTTCACAGGGCTTGGGGGGCTACACCTTC. V is TRBV27 and J is TRBJ1-2, with D maybe TRBD1 (6 bases). The CDR3 runs to 13 residues. Germline V gene lookup returns CDR1 MNHEY and CDR2 SMNVEV (reference sequence). V was shortened by 4 bases and J by 8 bases, with 14 bases between the two germline ends.

V and J are TRBV11-3 and TRBJ2-2, with D maybe TRBD2 (6 bases). Trimming left V 5 bases short and J 5 bases short, with 27 bases between. CDR1 is SGHNT and CDR2 is YENEEA in the germline V gene. This CDR3 has 19 residues. The CDR3 loop reads CASSLLVSIGGEATGELFF. DNA for the CDR3: TGTGCCAGCAGCCTACTTGTGAGTATCGGAGGGGAGGCGACCGGGGAGCTGTTTTTT.

The V call is TRBV3-1 (or the pseudogene TRBV3-2), the J call TRBJ1-1; no firm D call. Germline V CDR1 and CDR2: LGHDT, YNNKEL (reference sequence). Trimming took 0 bases from V and 6 from J, leaving 8 bases between them. This CDR3 comprises 13 residues. CDR3 sequence (DNA): TGTGCCAGCAGCCAAGATTCCATTTCTGAAGCTTTCTTT. Translating gives CASSQDSISEAFF.

The rearrangement joins TRBV7-8 to TRBJ1-2, with 9 nucleotides matching TRBD1. The V gene's germline CDR1 is SGHVS and CDR2 FQNEAQ. J gave up 5 bases and V 5 bases, and 12 bases lay outside the gene matches. This CDR3 contains 16 residues. The CDR3 is CASSRGQGADPYGYTF. The CDR3, as DNA: TGTGCCAGCAGCAGGGGACAGGGCGCAGACCCGTATGGCTACACCTTC.

The chain is built from TRBV5-1 and TRBJ2-5; D is unresolved. The CDR3 loop spans 13 amino acids. Trimming cost V 4 bases and J 1 base, with 8 bases left between them. CDR1 and CDR2 (germline): SGHRS, YFSETQ. The CDR3 DNA reads TGCGCCAGCAGCCCCGTATTCCAAGAGACCCAGTACTTC. It codes for CASSPVFQETQYF. Full variable domain (missing parts from reference TRBV5-1 and TRBJ2-5): KAGVTQTPRYLIKTRGQQVTLSCSPISGHRSVSWYQQTPGQGLQFLFEYFSETQRNKGNFPGRFSGRQFSNSRSEMNVSTLELGDSALYLCASSPVFQETQYFGPGTRLLVL.

The rearrangement uses TRBV5-6 and TRBJ2-3; 8 bases line up with TRBD1. V lost 5 bases to trimming and J lost 0 bases; unmatched junction nucleotides: 5. Germline CDR1 and CDR2: SGHDT and YYEEEE. The CDR3 totals 15 residues. This CDR3 is CASRRTGSSTDTQYF. CDR3 nucleotide sequence: TGTGCCAGCAGGCGGACAGGGTCTAGCACAGATACGCAGTATTTT.

A single count supports this clone. The chain has TRBV7-3 and TRBJ2-1; 9 bases fit TRBD2. The trim removed 1 base at V and 8 bases at J, leaving 6 bases unmatched. Germline values: CDR1 SGHTA, CDR2 FQGTGA. The CDR3 has 15 amino acids. The CDR3 loop reads CASSLSGGAIDEQFF. For the CDR3, the DNA is TGTGCCAGCAGCTTAAGCGGGGGGGCCATAGATGAGCAGTTCTTC.

The chain recombines TRBV27 with TRBJ1-6; TRBD1 aligns across 7 bases. Germline V gene sequence: CDR1 MNHEY, CDR2 SMNVEV (reference sequence). Unmatched junction bases numbered 12, after V lost 9 bases and J lost 10 bases. CDR3 length equals 14 residues. The CDR3 DNA reads as TGTGCCAGTCGGGGGACGACAGGGCGATCACCCCTCCACTTT. Protein product: CASRGTTGRSPLHF.

Only a few counts were recorded for this clone. V gene TRBV7-2 combines with J gene TRBJ2-3; the match to TRBD2 covers 8 bases. The V and J ends lost 3 bases and 3 bases, in that order; junction bases with no gene match: 5. The CDR3 extends over 15 amino acids. Germline values: CDR1 SGHTA, CDR2 FQGNSA. CDR3 in amino acids: CASSFQRGPTDTQYF. DNA of the CDR3: TGTGCCAGCAGCTTCCAGCGGGGGCCGACAGATACGCAGTATTTT.

The genes are TRBV2 and TRBJ1-2; 8 bases match TRBD1. With 0 bases clipped from V and 8 bases from J, the junction kept 11 bases outside the gene matches. Germline lookup yields CDR1 SNHLY and CDR2 FYNNEI. This CDR3 spans 16 amino acids. The CDR3 nucleotides are TGTGCCAGCAGTGAAGCCGTGGGGGGACAGGTGTGGGGCTACACCTTC. It yields the protein CASSEAVGGQVWGYTF. The full variable domain, in which reference TRBV2 and TRBJ1-2 provide the parts outside the CDR3, is EPEVTQTPSHQVTQMGQEVILRCVPISNHLYFYWYRQILGQKVEFLVSFYNNEISEKSEIFDDQFSVERPDGSNFTLKIRSTKLEDSAMYFCASSEAVGGQVWGYTFGSGTRLTVV.

The J gene is TRBJ2-3, the V gene TRBV4-2; 8 nucleotides line up with TRBD2. CDR1 is LGHNA, CDR2 YNFKEQ, per germline. V gave up 4 bases and J gave up 1 base; unmatched junction bases: 7. The CDR3 is made up of 16 amino acids. CDR3 bases: TGTGCCAGCAGCCCCCTCGCGGGGGGCCGCACAGATACGCAGTATTTT. Amino acids: CASSPLAGGRTDTQYF.

The chain employs TRBV11-1 and TRBJ1-4; D is undetermined. This CDR3 is built from 16 residues. With 3 bases removed from V and 3 bases from J, the gap between germline ends came to 14 bases. Germline values: CDR1 SGHAT, CDR2 FQDESV (reference sequence). The CDR3 nucleotides are TGTGCCAGCAGCTTGGGCGATCCAGCCTCTAATGAAAAACTGTTTTTT. This encodes CASSLGDPASNEKLFF.